This TCR beta chain was found in a study of cytomegalovirus exposure and HLA in healthy donors. The study, taken as a whole, reports: Exclusion as indistinguishable affected some V segments, including TRBV6-2 and TRBV6-3.

Germline lookup yields CDR1 LNHDA and CDR2 SQIVND (reference sequence). This CDR3 region has 15 residues. Unmatched junction bases numbered 5, after V lost 6 bases and J lost 2 bases. PCR primers comprised 60 Vbeta and 13 Jbeta primers. Repertoires were generated with immunoSEQ multiplex PCR, while TCRdb's copy carries only in-frame clones and drops some. This table has 130,000 or so clones, around 81% appearing once. As to this clone: The antigen is unknown.

Sequences were obtained from PBMCs. This receptor was taken from a woman between 35 and 50 years old in good health and CMV-seronegative. The rearrangement links TRBV19 to TRBJ2-2; 8 bases agree with TRBD1. The CDR3 region is CASRDREGNTGELFF. The CDR3 DNA sequence: TGTGCCAGTAGGGACAGGGAAGGAAACACCGGGGAGCTGTTTTTT.